The clone carrying this TCR beta chain showed up just a few times. The data are from a study of blood T cell repertoires in COVID-19. Study at large: From the United States, Italy and Spain came samples of acute and convalescent COVID-19.

Germline CDR1 is LGHNA and CDR2 is YSLEER. The V end was cut by 3 bases, the J end by 8 bases, with 16 bases between. This CDR3 spans 14 amino acids. Per the authors' pipeline: The authors estimated nucleated cell counts from reference gene primer amplification. Data came from immunoSEQ multiplex PCR; TCRdb stores just in-frame clones and leaves some out. The V and J calls and clone size were taken over from that table, and D and trimming were inferred from the DNA. The data show around 88,000 clones, 88% seen once. The sample was peripheral blood. This sequence originates from a woman older than 75 with acute or convalescent COVID-19. This sequence joins TRBV4-3 and TRBJ1-2; D ambiguous. The CDR3 DNA reads TGCGCCAGCAGCCACACTACGATAGAGCGGGGCTACACCTTC. Translating gives CASSHTTIERGYTF.